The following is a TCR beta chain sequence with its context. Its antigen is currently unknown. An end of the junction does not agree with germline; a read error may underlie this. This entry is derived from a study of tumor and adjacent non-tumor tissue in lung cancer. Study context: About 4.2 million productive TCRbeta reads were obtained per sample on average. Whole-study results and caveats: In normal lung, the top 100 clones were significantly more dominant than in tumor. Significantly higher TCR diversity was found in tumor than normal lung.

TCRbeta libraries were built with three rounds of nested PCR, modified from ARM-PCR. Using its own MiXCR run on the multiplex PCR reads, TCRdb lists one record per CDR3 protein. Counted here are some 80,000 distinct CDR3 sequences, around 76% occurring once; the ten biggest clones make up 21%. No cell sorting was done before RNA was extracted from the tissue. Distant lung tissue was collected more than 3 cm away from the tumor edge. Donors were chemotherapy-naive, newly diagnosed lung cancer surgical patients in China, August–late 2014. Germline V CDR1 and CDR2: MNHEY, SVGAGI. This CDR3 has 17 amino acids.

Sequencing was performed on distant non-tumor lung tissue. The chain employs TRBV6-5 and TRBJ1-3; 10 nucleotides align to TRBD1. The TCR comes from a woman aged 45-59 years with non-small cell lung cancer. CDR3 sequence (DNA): TGTGCCAGGAGTATCACCTTGACAGGGGGCTCTGGAAACACCATACACTTT. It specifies CARSITLTGGSGNTIHF.